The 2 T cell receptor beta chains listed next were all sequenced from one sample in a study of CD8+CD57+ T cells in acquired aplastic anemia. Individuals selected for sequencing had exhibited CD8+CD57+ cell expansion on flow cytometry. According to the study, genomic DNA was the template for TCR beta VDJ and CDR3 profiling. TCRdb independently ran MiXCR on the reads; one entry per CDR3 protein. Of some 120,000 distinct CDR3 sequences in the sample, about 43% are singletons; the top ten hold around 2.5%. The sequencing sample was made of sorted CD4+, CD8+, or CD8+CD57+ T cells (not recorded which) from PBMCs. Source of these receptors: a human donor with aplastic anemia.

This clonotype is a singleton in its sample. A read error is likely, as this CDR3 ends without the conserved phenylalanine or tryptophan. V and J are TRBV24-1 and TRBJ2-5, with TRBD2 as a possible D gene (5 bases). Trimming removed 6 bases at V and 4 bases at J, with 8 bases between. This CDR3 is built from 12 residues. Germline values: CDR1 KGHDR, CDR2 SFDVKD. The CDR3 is CATSRGIETQYL. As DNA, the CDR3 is TGTGCCACCAGTAGAGGGATAGAGACCCAGTACCTC.

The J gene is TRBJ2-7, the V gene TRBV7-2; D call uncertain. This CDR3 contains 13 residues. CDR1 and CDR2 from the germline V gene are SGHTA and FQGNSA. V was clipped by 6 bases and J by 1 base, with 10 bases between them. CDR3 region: CASRFGVSYEQYF. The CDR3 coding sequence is TGTGCCAGCAGATTTGGCGTATCCTACGAGCAGTACTTC.